These 12 T cell receptor beta chains were all obtained from the same sample, sequenced in a study of blood T cell repertoires in COVID-19. Sequencing was performed with immunoSEQ multiplex PCR; in TCRdb, only in-frame clones are kept and a portion is missing. The data hold 430,000 or so clones, with 85% to 90% observed a single time. Input material: peripheral blood. These receptors were collected from a man in his late teens or twenties with COVID-19, enrolled during active disease.

This chain uses TRBV2 with TRBJ2-5, with D possibly being TRBD1 (6 bases). The CDR3 is made up of 14 amino acids. Germline V gives CDR1 SNHLY, CDR2 FYNNEI. Trimming stripped 5 bases from V and 4 bases from J, with 14 bases between. CDR3: CASSRESTGETQYF. The CDR3 DNA follows: TGTGCCAGCAGTCGCGAGTCGACAGGAGAGACCCAGTACTTC.

This chain connects TRBV18 to TRBJ2-3; 11 nucleotides agree with TRBD2. V trimming: 4 bases; J trimming: 2 bases; junction bases outside the gene matches: 11. The germline V gene has CDR1 KGHSH and CDR2 LQKENI. This CDR3 comprises 18 residues. The CDR3 loop is CASSRTSGGQLITDTQYF. The CDR3, as DNA: TGTGCCAGCTCACGAACTAGCGGGGGCCAACTAATCACAGATACGCAGTATTTT.

The chain is built from TRBV5-6 and TRBJ1-1, with a possible D match to TRBD1 (5 bases). Germline assignment: CDR1 SGHDT and CDR2 YYEEEE. The CDR3 covers 12 residues. V was trimmed by 2 bases and J by 10 bases, leaving 12 bases between them. In DNA form, the CDR3 reads TGTGCCAGCAGCTTCGGCGGGACCAGAGCTTTCTTT. Residues: CASSFGGTRAFF.

The rearrangement uses TRBV25-1 and TRBJ2-1, with 10 bases that match TRBD2. V was clipped by 1 base and J by 5 bases; unmatched bases: 2. Germline V gene lookup returns CDR1 MGHDK and CDR2 SYGVNS. This CDR3 has 15 residues. CDR3 sequence: CASSEWLAGDNEQFF. The CDR3, as DNA: TGTGCCAGCAGTGAATGGCTAGCGGGGGACAATGAGCAGTTCTTC.

The chain joins TRBV24-1 to TRBJ2-1, with a possible D match to TRBD2 (6 bases). Germline lookup yields CDR1 KGHDR and CDR2 SFDVKD. This CDR3 has 13 amino acids. V was shortened by 9 bases and J by 6 bases, with 14 bases between the two germline ends. The CDR3 DNA sequence: TGTGCCACCGGGACTCAAGTCGTCAATGAGCAGTTCTTC. It encodes CATGTQVVNEQFF.

J is TRBJ2-1 and V is TRBV20-1; no clear D gene. The V end was cut by 3 bases, the J end by 7 bases, with 7 bases between. The V gene's germline CDR1 is DFQATT and CDR2 SNEGSKA (reference sequence). This CDR3 spans 11 amino acids. The CDR3 loop reads CSASVSNEQFF. CDR3 coding DNA: TGCAGTGCTAGTGTGTCAAATGAGCAGTTCTTC.

The CDR3 sequence is CASNSDRDSTDTQYF. As DNA, the CDR3 is TGTGCCAGCAACTCAGACAGGGATAGCACAGATACGCAGTATTTT. V is TRBV2 and J is TRBJ2-3, with 7 positions matching TRBD1. Germline trimming cut 7 bases from V and 0 bases from J; bases unmatched to any gene: 7. The CDR3 loop spans 15 amino acids. Germline V CDR1 and CDR2: SNHLY, FYNNEI.

This clone has only one observation. The rearrangement uses TRBV19 and TRBJ1-4, with D tentatively TRBD1 (6 bases). V dropped 4 bases and J dropped 4 bases, with 13 bases sitting between them. Per the germline V gene, CDR1 is LNHDA and CDR2 is SQIVND (reference sequence). The CDR3 contains 15 residues. CDR3 in amino acids: CASSKQGADNEKLFF. CDR3 bases: TGTGCCAGTAGTAAACAGGGAGCGGATAATGAAAAACTGTTTTTT.

The rearrangement joins TRBV24-1 to TRBJ2-3, with 9 positions matching TRBD1. The CDR3 spans 15 residues. V shed 7 bases and J 3 bases; nucleotides not matched to a gene: 7. Germline V gives CDR1 KGHDR, CDR2 SFDVKD. The CDR3 DNA follows: TGTGCCACCAGCCTTGGGGACAGGGATACAGATACGCAGTATTTT. Translation gives CATSLGDRDTDTQYF.

Details on this clone: Other DNA sequences in the sample encode the same CDR3. The rearrangement joins TRBV10-3 to TRBJ2-7, with TRBD2 matching over 7 bases. Per germline, CDR1 ENHRY and CDR2 SYGVKD. Trimming removed 0 bases from V and 7 bases from J; junction bases left unmatched: 9. The CDR3 consists of 15 residues. CDR3 loop: CAISESWGGLGEQYF. Here the CDR3 DNA reads TGTGCCATCAGTGAGTCTTGGGGGGGTCTGGGGGAGCAGTACTTC.

The rearrangement uses TRBV10-2 and TRBJ2-7; 10 bases are shared with TRBD2. The J segment lost 2 bases and the V segment lost 7 bases, leaving 8 bases of the junction unmatched. From germline, CDR1 is WSHSY and CDR2 SAAADI. The CDR3 is made up of 15 amino acids. The CDR3 sequence is CASTIPGLATYEQYF. The CDR3 DNA sequence: TGCGCCAGCACTATACCGGGACTAGCGACCTACGAGCAGTACTTC.

V gene TRBV6-1 combines with J gene TRBJ2-3, with 12 bases lining up with TRBD2. J gave up 5 bases and V 1 base, and 16 bases lay outside the gene matches. Germline assignment: CDR1 MNHNS and CDR2 SASEGT. This CDR3 spans 20 amino acids. The CDR3 reads CASSEVMTSGRGGLEDTQYF. The CDR3 DNA follows: TGTGCCAGCAGTGAAGTGATGACTAGCGGGAGAGGAGGTCTTGAAGATACGCAGTATTTT.